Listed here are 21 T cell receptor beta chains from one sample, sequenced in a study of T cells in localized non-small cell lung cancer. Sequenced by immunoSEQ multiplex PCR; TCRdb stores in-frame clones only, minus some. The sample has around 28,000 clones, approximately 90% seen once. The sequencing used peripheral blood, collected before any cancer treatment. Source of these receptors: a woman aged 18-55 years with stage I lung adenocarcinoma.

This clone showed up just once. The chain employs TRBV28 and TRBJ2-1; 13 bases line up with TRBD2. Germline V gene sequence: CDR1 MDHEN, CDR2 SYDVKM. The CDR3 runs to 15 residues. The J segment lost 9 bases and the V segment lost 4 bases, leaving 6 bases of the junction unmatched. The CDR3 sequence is CASSSGLAGEREQFF. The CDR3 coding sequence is TGTGCCAGCAGTTCCGGACTAGCGGGAGAACGTGAGCAGTTCTTC.

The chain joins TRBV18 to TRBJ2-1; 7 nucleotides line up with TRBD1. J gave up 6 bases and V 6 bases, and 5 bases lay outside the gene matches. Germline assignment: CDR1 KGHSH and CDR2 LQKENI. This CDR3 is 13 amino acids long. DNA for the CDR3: TGTGCCAGCTCCGACAGGGCGGGCAATGAGCAGTTCTTC. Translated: CASSDRAGNEQFF.

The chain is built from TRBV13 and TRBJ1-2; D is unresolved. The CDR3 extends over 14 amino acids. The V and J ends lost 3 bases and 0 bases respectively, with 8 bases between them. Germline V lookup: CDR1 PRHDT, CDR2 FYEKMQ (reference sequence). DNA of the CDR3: TGTGCCAGCAGCTTCCAAACAGCTAACTATGGCTACACCTTC. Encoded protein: CASSFQTANYGYTF.

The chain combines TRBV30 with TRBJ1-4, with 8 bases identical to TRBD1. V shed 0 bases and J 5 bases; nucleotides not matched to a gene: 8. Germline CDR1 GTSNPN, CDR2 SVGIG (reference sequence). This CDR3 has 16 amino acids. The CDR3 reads CAWSVHGAGGNEKLFF. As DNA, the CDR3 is TGTGCCTGGAGTGTACATGGGGCAGGGGGCAATGAAAAACTGTTTTTT.

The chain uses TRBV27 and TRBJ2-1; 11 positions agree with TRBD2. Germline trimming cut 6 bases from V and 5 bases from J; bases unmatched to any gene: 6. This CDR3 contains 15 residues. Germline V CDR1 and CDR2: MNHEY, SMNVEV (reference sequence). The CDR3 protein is CASRLAGGGDNEQFF. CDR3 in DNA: TGTGCCAGCAGGTTAGCGGGAGGGGGGGACAATGAGCAGTTCTTC.

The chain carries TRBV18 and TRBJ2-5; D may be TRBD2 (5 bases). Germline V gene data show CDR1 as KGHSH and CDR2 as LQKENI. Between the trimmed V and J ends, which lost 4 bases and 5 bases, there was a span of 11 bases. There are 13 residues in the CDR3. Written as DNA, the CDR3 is TGTGCCAGCTCACTAGGACTCGGGGAGACCCAGTACTTC. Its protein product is CASSLGLGETQYF.

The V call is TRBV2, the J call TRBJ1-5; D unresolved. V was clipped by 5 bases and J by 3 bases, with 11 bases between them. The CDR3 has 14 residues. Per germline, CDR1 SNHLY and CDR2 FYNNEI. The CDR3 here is CASSYGLNNQPQHF. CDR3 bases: TGTGCCAGCAGTTATGGACTGAACAATCAGCCCCAGCATTTT.

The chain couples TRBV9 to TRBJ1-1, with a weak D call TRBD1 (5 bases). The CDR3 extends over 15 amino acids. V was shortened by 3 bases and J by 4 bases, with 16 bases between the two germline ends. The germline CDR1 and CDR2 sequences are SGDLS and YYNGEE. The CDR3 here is CASSAQWTQGTEAFF. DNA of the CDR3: TGTGCCAGCAGCGCACAATGGACCCAGGGCACTGAAGCTTTCTTT.

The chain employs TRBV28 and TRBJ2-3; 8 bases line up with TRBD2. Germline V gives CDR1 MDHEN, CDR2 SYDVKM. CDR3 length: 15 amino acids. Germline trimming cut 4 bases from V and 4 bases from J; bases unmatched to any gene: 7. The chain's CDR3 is CASSSLGAGADTQYF. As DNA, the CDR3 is TGTGCCAGCAGTTCTCTCGGAGCGGGGGCAGATACGCAGTATTTT.

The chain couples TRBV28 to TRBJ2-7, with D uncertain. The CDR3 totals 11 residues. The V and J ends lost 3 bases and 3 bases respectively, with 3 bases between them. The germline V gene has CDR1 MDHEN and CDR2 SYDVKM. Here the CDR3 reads CASSFSYEQYF. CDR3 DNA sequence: TGTGCCAGCAGTTTTAGCTACGAGCAGTACTTC.

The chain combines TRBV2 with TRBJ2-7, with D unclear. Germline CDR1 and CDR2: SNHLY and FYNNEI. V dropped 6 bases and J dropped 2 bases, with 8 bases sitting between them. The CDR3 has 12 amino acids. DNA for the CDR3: TGTGCCAGCAGCTTCAGCGCCTACGAGCAGTACTTC. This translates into CASSFSAYEQYF.

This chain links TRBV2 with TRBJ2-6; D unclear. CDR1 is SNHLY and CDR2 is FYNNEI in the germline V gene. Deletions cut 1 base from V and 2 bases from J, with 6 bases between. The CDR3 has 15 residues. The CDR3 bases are TGTGCCAGCAGTGAAGTCAGGACTGGGGCCAACGTCCTGACTTTC. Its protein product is CASSEVRTGANVLTF.

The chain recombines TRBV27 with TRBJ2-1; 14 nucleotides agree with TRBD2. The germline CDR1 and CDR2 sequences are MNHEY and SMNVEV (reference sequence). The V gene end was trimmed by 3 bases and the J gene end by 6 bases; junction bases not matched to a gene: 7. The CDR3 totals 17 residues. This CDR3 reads CASSFHTGTSGSNEQFF. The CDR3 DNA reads TGTGCCAGCAGTTTCCACACCGGGACTAGCGGGAGCAATGAGCAGTTCTTC.

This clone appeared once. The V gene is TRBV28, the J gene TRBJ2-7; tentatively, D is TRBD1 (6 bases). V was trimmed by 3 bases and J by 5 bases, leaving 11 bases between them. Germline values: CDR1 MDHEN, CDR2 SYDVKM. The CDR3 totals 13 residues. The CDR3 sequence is CASSLYRANEQYF. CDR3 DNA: TGTGCCAGCAGTTTGTACAGGGCCAACGAGCAGTACTTC.

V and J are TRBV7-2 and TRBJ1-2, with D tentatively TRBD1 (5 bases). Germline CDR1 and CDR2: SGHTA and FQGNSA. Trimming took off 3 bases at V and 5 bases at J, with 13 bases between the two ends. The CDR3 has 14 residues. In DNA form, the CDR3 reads TGTGCCAGCAGCTTCACAGATTCAGGGTATGGCTACACCTTC. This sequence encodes CASSFTDSGYGYTF.

The CDR3 protein is CASRRALSPVNEQFF. The CDR3 region has the DNA TGCGCCAGCAGACGGGCCCTCTCCCCTGTGAATGAGCAGTTCTTC. The rearrangement uses TRBV4-1 and TRBJ2-1, with no clear D. The V and J ends lost 6 bases and 7 bases respectively, with 19 bases between them. This CDR3 spans 15 amino acids. Per germline, CDR1 MGHRA and CDR2 YSYEKL.

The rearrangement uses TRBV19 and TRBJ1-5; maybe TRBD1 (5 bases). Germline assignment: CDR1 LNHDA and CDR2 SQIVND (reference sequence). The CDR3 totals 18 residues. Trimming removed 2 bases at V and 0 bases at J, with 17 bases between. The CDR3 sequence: CASSIKQAPFYSNQPQHF. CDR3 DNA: TGTGCCAGTAGTATAAAACAGGCTCCCTTTTATAGCAATCAGCCCCAGCATTTT.

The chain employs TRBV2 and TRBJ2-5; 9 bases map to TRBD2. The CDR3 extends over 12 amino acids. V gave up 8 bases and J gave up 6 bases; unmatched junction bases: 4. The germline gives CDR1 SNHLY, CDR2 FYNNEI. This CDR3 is CASCAGGKTQYF. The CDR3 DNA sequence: TGTGCCAGCTGTGCGGGAGGGAAGACCCAGTACTTC.

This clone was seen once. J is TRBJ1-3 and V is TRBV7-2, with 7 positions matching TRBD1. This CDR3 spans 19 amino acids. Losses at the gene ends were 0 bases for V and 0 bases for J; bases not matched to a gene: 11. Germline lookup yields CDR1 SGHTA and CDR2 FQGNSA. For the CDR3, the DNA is TGTGCCAGCAGCTTAGCGGGAACAGGGGCCCTCTTCTCTGGAAACACCATATATTTT. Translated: CASSLAGTGALFSGNTIYF.

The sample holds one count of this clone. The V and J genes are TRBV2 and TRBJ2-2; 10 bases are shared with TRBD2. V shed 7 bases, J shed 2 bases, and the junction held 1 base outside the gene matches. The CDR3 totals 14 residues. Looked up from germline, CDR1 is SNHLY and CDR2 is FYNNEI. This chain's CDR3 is CASKREGNTGELFF. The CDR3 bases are TGTGCCAGCAAGCGGGAGGGTAACACCGGGGAGCTGTTTTTT.

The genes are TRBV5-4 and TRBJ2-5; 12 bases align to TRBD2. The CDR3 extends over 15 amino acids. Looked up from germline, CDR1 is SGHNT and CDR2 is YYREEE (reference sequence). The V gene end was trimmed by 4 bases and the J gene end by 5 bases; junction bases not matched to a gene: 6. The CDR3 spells CASSPRTSGIETQYF. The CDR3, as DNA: TGTGCCAGCAGCCCGCGGACTAGCGGGATTGAGACCCAGTACTTC.